This T cell receptor (beta chain) was identified in a study of shared clonotypes between healthy human individuals (TCRdb year 2020). Regarding the research as a whole: The cohort included three men and a couple of women between 18 and 49 years of age. Libraries were prepared and TCR repertoires were sequenced by different laboratories using diverse techniques, in order to increase sequencing depth and limit assay-specific biases. Between about 0.94 and 10 billion PBMCs per donor were obtained by leukapheresis. Blood TCR repertoires of about five healthy adults were deeply sequenced to estimate repertoire size and the extent of clonotype sharing between individuals. Per donor, three plates each were used for CD4 naive and CD4 memory, two for CD8 naive, and one for CD8 memory.

Trimming costs V 5 bases and J 1 base, and their ends lie 15 bases apart. Per the germline V gene, SGHNT is the CDR1 and YENEEA is the CDR2. Inclusive of the bounding cysteine and phenylalanine, the CDR3 is 15 residues long. Solely the CDR3 DNA is kept, with 45 bases framed from the first base. CD8 naive samples consisted of CD45RO-negative cells that were positively selected for CCR7, yielding a CD45RA+CCR7+ population without TemRA cells. Donors were healthy HIV-negative adults with no recently reported acute infections or vaccinations. Every donor was a Caucasian adult residing in Nashville, Tennessee, USA. Blood was obtained by leukapheresis, after which PBMCs were separated by Ficoll-Histopaque density gradient centrifugation and cryopreserved in liquid nitrogen vapor phase. Analytical flow cytometry was used to check the purity and quantity of every magnetically sorted T cell population. Genomic DNA was isolated from every sorted fraction and measured by UV absorbance on a Nanodrop 2000c.

As for this clone: Its antigen target is currently unknown. Base qualities are not recorded, but no much larger clone differs from it by a single base.

On the study overall, not on this receptor specifically: Sharing across four donors was observed for approximately 5% of naive CD4, over 3% of naive CD8, about 2.3% of memory CD4, and 0.4% of memory CD8 clonotypes. Naive subsets generally had larger estimated clonotype richness than memory subsets. Clonotypes shared by all four sorted-subset donors showed higher generation probabilities than non-shared clonotypes. Even with the large sequencing depth, rarefaction of the sorted-subset datasets indicated that sequencing was incomplete. Pairwise subsampling indicated that sequencing depth was expected to affect the degree of clonotype sharing among donors. Sampling was restricted to blood, and TCR repertoires in tissues likely differ from the TCR repertoires found in blood. Because the study included only a small number of donors, the genetic and exposure-history diversity represented was limited.

TCR CDR3 regions were amplified from genomic DNA by multiplex PCR using the deep immunoSEQ assay. Extracted genomic DNA from each cell subset was spread evenly across all wells of several immunoSEQ 96-well plates, with each plate serving as a replicate. For sorted subsets, each replicate PCR was loaded with 200 to 250 ng genomic DNA, equivalent to some 31,000 T cell genomes. The purified libraries were quantified using a Qubit 3.0 fluorometer, sized with a Bioanalyzer 2100, and then quantified again using the KAPA Library Quantification kit. A separate single-read 150-cycle Illumina NextSeq 550 flow cell was used to sequence each immunoSEQ 96-well plate. The study's own analysis went as follows. Because only junctional sequences without quality scores were contained in the immunoSEQ output, filtering matching that applied to full-length reads could not be performed. Sequences were annotated with PyIR, a Python wrapper for IgBLAST v1.9, and V/J genes and CDR3 were assigned using IMGT germline references. Any read was removed if the V/J assignment was weak (E-value above 1e-6), the CDR3 was missing, or the read contained stop codons, out-of-frame junctions, or ambiguous translated residues. A V3J clonotype was defined by an identical inferred V gene, J gene, and CDR3 amino acid sequence. To compute the percentage overlap between repertoires, the number of shared unique clonotypes was divided by the size of the smaller repertoire. RTK rarefaction, the Chao1 estimator, and Recon v2.1 estimates of unobserved clonotypes were used to assess repertoire richness. OLGA was used to compute generation probabilities for all TCRbeta clonotypes that the gDNA method yielded from a few donors. Sourced from immuneACCESS, this table was stored by TCRdb with only in-frame sequences that have V and J called. A share of the clones is absent; for the studies checked, an unresolved V gene accounts for under half, and the remainder has no known explanation. The V and J calls and clone size come from that table; D and trimming were worked out from the DNA. The sample contains about 550,000 clones, just under 97% of them found a single time. 0.085% to 0.11% of the sample is held by the ten biggest clonotypes.

The chain is assembled from TRBV11-3 and TRBJ2-7; the D region may be TRBD1 or TRBD2, each matching 5 bases equally. The sequencing sample was made of naive CD8+ T cells sorted from blood. Taken with the paper, the label for cell subset or site translates to: CD45RA+CCR7+. The receptor's source is a woman aged 25 to 45 in good health. The CDR3 corresponds to CASSPGRDGSYEQYF. The DNA sequence is given as TGTGCCAGCAGCCCTGGCCGGGACGGGTCCTACGAGCAGTACTTC.